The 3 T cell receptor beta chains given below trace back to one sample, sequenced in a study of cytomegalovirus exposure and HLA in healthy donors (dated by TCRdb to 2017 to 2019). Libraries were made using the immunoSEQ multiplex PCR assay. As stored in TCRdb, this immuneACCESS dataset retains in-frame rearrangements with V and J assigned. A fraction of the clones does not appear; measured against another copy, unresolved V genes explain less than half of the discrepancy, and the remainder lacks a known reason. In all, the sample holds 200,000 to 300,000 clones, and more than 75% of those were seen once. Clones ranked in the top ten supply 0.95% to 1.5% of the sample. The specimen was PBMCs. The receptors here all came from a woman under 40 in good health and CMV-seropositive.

The CDR3: CASSEGPTEETQYF. CDR3 DNA sequence: TGCGCCAGCAGCGAAGGGCCGACAGAAGAGACCCAGTACTTC. J is TRBJ2-5 and V is TRBV4-1; D is possibly TRBD1 (5 bases). Trimming cost V 5 bases and J 3 bases, with 13 bases left between them. Germline V CDR1 and CDR2: MGHRA, YSYEKL. This CDR3 has 14 residues.

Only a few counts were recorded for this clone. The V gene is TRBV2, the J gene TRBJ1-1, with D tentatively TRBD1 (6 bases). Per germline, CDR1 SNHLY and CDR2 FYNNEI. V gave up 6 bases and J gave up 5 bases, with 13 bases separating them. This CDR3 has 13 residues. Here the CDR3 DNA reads TGTGCCAGCAGGGTGACAGGAGGTACTGAAGCTTTCTTT. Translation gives CASRVTGGTEAFF.

CDR3 coding DNA: TGTGCCAGCAGATCGGGACAGGGAAGCAATCAGCCCCAGCATTTT. It translates to CASRSGQGSNQPQHF. The chain couples TRBV28 to TRBJ1-5, with 9 nucleotides matching TRBD1. There are 15 residues in the CDR3. Unmatched junction bases numbered 4, after V lost 6 bases and J lost 1 base. Looked up from germline, CDR1 is MDHEN and CDR2 is SYDVKM.